Each of the 8 T cell receptor beta chains below was sequenced from the same sample in a study of T-cell memory formation after mild COVID-19. Each CDR3 protein gets one entry after TCRdb re-called the 5' RACE reads with MiXCR. This sample yields 350,000 or so distinct CDR3 sequences, of which roughly 13% are seen a single time; 20% to 25% belongs to the top ten. Input material: PBMCs or a T cell subset sorted from them (not recorded which). These receptors all come from a man aged 18 to 29 who had mild COVID-19 (a few samples of this study predate the infection). Cell type and time point are not known.

A few counts support this clonotype. The chain couples TRBV6-5 to TRBJ1-2; D unresolved. Per germline, CDR1 MNHEY and CDR2 SVGAGI. The germline V and J ends were trimmed by 8 bases and 8 bases, with 15 bases remaining between them. This CDR3 contains 12 residues. The CDR3 reads CASHHGYQGYTF. The DNA for the CDR3 is TGTGCCAGCCATCACGGATATCAAGGCTACACCTTC.

This clonotype was found many times. The chain is built from TRBV4-2 and TRBJ2-5, with D unclear. The CDR3 length is 13 residues. Trimming stripped 0 bases from V and 3 bases from J, with 5 bases between. CDR1 is LGHNA, CDR2 YNFKEQ, per germline. The chain's CDR3 is CASSQDRKETQYF. The CDR3 DNA reads TGTGCCAGCAGCCAAGATCGCAAAGAGACCCAGTACTTC.

The chain recombines TRBV7-8 with TRBJ2-5; D remains ambiguous. Germline V gene sequence: CDR1 SGHVS, CDR2 FQNEAQ. This CDR3 spans 13 amino acids. V lost 6 bases and J 5 bases, leaving 13 bases between the germline ends. The CDR3 sequence is CASRPQETETQYF. In nucleotides, the CDR3 is TGTGCCAGCAGGCCGCAGGAGACCGAGACCCAGTACTTC. The full variable domain, completed using reference TRBV7-8 and TRBJ2-5, is GAGVSQSPRYKVAKRGQDVALRCDPISGHVSLFWYQQALGQGPEFLTYFQNEAQLDKSGLPSDRFFAERPEGSVSTLKIQRTQQEDSAVYLCASRPQETETQYFGPGTRLLVL.

In its sample, this clonotype was seen a few times. The V gene is TRBV5-4, the J gene TRBJ2-5, with D possibly being TRBD1 or TRBD2 (6 bases each). Germline CDR1 SGHNT, CDR2 YYREEE (reference sequence). The V and J ends lost 4 bases and 5 bases respectively, with 15 bases between them. This CDR3 has 14 residues. In DNA, the CDR3 is TGTGCCAGCAGCGAAGGAACGGGGGCCGAGACCCAGTACTTC. This encodes CASSEGTGAETQYF. Combining the CDR3 with reference TRBV5-4 and TRBJ2-5 gives the whole variable domain ETGVTQSPTHLIKTRGQQVTLRCSSQSGHNTVSWYQQALGQGPQFIFQYYREEENGRGNFPPRFSGLQFPNYSSELNVNALELDDSALYLCASSEGTGAETQYFGPGTRLLVL.

This clonotype has just a few counts. V gene TRBV12-3 or TRBV12-4 combines with J gene TRBJ2-7; D possibly corresponds to TRBD2 (5 bases). The CDR3 runs to 14 residues. V was clipped by 5 bases and J by 3 bases, with 14 bases between them. The DNA for the CDR3 is TGTGCCAGCAGTCCCCAACGGGGAGTCTACGAGCAGTACTTC. It translates to CASSPQRGVYEQYF.

The gene calls are TRBV27 and TRBJ2-1, with D perhaps TRBD1 or TRBD2 (6 bases each). Per germline, CDR1 MNHEY and CDR2 SMNVEV (reference sequence). CDR3 length: 11 amino acids. The V end lost 10 bases, the J end lost 14 bases, and 18 bases lay between the germline ends. The CDR3 spells CATSRGLEKFF. CDR3 sequence (DNA): TGTGCCACCTCCCGGGGGCTAGAAAAGTTCTTC.

V usage is TRBV19 and J usage is TRBJ2-1, with unresolved D. Trimming pared 2 bases from V and 2 bases from J, leaving 7 bases between. The CDR3 is made up of 14 amino acids. Germline V gene lookup returns CDR1 LNHDA and CDR2 SQIVND (reference sequence). The CDR3 bases are TGTGCCAGTAGTATATACAAAGCCTACAATGAGCAGTTCTTC. Its protein product is CASSIYKAYNEQFF. Combining the CDR3 with reference TRBV19 and TRBJ2-1 gives the whole variable domain DGGITQSPKYLFRKEGQNVTLSCEQNLNHDAMYWYRQDPGQGLRLIYYSQIVNDFQKGDIAEGYSVSREKKESFPLTVTSAQKNPTAFYLCASSIYKAYNEQFFGPGTRLTVL.

In its sample, this clonotype was seen many times. The J gene is TRBJ2-5, the V gene TRBV12-3 or TRBV12-4, with D perhaps TRBD2 (6 bases). Trimming stripped 4 bases from V and 5 bases from J, with 14 bases between. The CDR3 is 14 residues long. This CDR3 is CASSSPRGLETQYF. CDR3 bases: TGTGCCAGCAGTTCCCCTCGGGGGTTGGAGACCCAGTACTTC.